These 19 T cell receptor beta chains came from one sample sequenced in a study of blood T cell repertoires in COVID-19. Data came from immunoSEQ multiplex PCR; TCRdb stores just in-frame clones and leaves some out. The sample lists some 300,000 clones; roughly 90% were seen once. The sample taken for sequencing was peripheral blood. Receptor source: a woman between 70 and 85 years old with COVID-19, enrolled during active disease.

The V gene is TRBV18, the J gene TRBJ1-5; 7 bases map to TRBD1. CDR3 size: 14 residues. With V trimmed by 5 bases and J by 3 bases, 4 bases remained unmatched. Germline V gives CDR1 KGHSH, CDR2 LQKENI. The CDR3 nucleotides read TGTGCCAGCTCAACAACAGGGGACAATCAGCCCCAGCATTTT. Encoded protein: CASSTTGDNQPQHF.

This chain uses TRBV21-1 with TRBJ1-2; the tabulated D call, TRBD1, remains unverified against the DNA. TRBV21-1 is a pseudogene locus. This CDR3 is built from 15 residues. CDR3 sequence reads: CASSGRTGGNYGYTF. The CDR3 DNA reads TGTGCCAGCAGCGGCCGGACAGGGGGCAACTATGGCTACACCTTC.

This CDR3 is CASSPDRGSQPQHF. Here the CDR3 DNA reads TGTGCCAGCAGCCCGGACAGGGGAAGTCAGCCCCAGCATTTT. The chain employs TRBV2 and TRBJ1-5; 9 bases map to TRBD1. The trim removed 6 bases at V and 6 bases at J, leaving 6 bases unmatched. This CDR3 spans 14 amino acids. Germline V CDR1 and CDR2: SNHLY, FYNNEI.

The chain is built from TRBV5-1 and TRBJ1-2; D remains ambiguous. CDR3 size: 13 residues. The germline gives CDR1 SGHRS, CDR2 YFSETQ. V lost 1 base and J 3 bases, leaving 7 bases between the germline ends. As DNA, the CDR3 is TGCGCCAGCAGCTTGACAGACGACTATGGCTACACCTTC. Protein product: CASSLTDDYGYTF.

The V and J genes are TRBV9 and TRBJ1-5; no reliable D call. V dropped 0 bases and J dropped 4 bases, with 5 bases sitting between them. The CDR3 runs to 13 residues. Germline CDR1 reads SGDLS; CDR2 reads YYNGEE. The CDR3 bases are TGTGCCAGCAGCGTAGGGCCGAATCAGCCCCAGCATTTT. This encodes CASSVGPNQPQHF.

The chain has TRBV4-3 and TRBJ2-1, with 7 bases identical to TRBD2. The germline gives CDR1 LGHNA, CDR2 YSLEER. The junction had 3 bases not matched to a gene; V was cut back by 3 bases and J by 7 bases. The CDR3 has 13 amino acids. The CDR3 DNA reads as TGCGCCAGCAGCCATGCGGGGGTGAATGAGCAGTTCTTC. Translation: CASSHAGVNEQFF.

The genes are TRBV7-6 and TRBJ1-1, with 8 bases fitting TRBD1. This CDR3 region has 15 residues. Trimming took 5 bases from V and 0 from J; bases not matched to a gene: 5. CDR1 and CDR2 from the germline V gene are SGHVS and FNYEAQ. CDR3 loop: CASSGQGGMNTEAFF. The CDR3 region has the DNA TGTGCCAGCAGCGGACAGGGAGGGATGAACACTGAAGCTTTCTTT.

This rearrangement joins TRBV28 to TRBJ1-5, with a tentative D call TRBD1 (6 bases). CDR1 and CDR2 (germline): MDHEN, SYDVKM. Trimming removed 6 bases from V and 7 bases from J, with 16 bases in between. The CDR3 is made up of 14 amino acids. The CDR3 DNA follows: TGTGCCAGCAGGAGAGGACAGTCGTTCCAGCCCCAGCATTTT. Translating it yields CASRRGQSFQPQHF. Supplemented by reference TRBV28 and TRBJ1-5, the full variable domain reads DVKVTQSSRYLVKRTGEKVFLECVQDMDHENMFWYRQDPGLGLRLIYFSYDVKMKEKGDIPEGYSVSREKKERFSLILESASTNQTSMYLCASRRGQSFQPQHFGDGTRLSIL.

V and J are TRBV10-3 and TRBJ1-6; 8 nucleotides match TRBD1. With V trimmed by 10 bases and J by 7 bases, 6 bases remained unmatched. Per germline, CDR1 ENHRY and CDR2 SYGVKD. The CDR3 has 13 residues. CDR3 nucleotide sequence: TGTGCCAGGGGACAGGAACTCAATTCACCCCTCCACTTT. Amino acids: CARGQELNSPLHF.

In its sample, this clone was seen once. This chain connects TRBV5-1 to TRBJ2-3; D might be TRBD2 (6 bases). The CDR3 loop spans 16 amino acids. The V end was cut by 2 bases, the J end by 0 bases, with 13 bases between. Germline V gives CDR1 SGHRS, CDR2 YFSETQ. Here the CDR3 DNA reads TGCGCCAGCAGCTTTTACAGCGGGCCTAGCACAGATACGCAGTATTTT. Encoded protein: CASSFYSGPSTDTQYF. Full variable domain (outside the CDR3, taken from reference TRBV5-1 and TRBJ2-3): KAGVTQTPRYLIKTRGQQVTLSCSPISGHRSVSWYQQTPGQGLQFLFEYFSETQRNKGNFPGRFSGRQFSNSRSEMNVSTLELGDSALYLCASSFYSGPSTDTQYFGPGTRLTVL.

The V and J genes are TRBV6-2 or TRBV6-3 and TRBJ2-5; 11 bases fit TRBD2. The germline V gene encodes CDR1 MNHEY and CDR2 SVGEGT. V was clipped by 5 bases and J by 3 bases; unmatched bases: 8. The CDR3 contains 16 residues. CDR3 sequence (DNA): TGTGCCAGCAGTCGCGGAGCGGGACTAGCGGAAGAGACCCAGTACTTC. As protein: CASSRGAGLAEETQYF.

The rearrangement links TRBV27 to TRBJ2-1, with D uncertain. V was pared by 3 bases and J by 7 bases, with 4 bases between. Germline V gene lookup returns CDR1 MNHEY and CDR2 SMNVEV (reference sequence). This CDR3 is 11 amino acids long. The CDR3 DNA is TGTGCCAGCAGTTTTCTGAATGAGCAGTTCTTC. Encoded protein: CASSFLNEQFF.

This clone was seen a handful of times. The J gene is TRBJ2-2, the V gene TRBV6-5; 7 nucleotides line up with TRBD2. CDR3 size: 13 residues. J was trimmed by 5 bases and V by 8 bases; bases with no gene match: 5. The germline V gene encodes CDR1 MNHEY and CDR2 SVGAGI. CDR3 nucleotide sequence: TGTGCCAGCGGGGCTAGCGGTACCGGGGAGCTGTTTTTT. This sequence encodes CASGASGTGELFF.

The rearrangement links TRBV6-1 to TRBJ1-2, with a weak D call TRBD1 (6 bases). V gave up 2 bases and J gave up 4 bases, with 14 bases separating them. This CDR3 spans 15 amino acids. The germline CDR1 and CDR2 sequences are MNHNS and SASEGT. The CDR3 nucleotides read TGTGCCAGCAGTGAAACCCTGACAGGATCCTATGGCTACACCTTC. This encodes CASSETLTGSYGYTF.

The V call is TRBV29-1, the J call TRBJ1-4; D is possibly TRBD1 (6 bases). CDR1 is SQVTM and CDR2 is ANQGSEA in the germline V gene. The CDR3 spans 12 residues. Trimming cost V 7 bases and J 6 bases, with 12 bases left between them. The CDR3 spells CSATDSYEKLFF. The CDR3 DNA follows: TGCAGCGCCACGGACAGTTATGAAAAACTGTTTTTT.

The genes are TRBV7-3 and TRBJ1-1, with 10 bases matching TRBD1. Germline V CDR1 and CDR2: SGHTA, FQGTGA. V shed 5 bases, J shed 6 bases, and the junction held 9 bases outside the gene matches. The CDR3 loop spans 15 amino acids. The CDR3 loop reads CASSPTGGQSAEAFF. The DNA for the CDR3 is TGTGCCAGCAGCCCGACAGGGGGCCAGTCGGCTGAAGCTTTCTTT.

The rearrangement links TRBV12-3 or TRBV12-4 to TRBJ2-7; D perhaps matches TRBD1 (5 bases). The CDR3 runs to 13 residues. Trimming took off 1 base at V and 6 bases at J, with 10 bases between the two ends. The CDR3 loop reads CASSLVAGIEQYF. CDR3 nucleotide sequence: TGTGCCAGCAGTTTAGTCGCAGGGATCGAGCAGTACTTC.

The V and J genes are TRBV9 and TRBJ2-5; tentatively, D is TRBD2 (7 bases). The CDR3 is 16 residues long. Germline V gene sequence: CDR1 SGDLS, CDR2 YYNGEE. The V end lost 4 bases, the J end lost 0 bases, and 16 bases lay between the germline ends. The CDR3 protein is CASSLSEGGYQETQYF. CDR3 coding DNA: TGTGCCAGCAGCCTGTCAGAGGGGGGGTACCAAGAGACCCAGTACTTC.

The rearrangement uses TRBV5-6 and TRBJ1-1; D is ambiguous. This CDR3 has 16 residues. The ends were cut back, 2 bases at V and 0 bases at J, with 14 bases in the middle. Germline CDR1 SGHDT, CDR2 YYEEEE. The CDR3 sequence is CASSFEGNQMNTEAFF. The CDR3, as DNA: TGTGCCAGCAGCTTCGAGGGAAACCAAATGAACACTGAAGCTTTCTTT.